This is a list of T cell receptor beta chains from one sample in a study of blood T cell repertoires in COVID-19. Repertoires were generated with immunoSEQ multiplex PCR, while TCRdb's copy carries only in-frame clones and drops some. The sample records about 410,000 clones, about 88% being singletons. Material for sequencing was peripheral blood. Receptors were obtained from a middle-aged woman with COVID-19, enrolled during active disease. Each CDR3 is given without its conserved first and last residue. Fields, in order: V gene, J gene, CDR3 protein.

TRBV4-1	TRBJ1-2	ASSLNQAGGGYT
TRBV18	TRBJ1-5	ASSSDLPSNQPQH
TRBV19	TRBJ1-2	ASSIQAGTGARYT
TRBV18	TRBJ1-2	ASSSGQQANYGYT
TRBV28	TRBJ1-3	ASRGRQGGEVGNTIY
TRBV14	TRBJ1-1	ASSQVGSVLNTEAF
TRBV6-4	TRBJ1-6	ASSDEGAGSLH
TRBV28	TRBJ2-3	ASSLDRAASTDTQY
TRBV5-6	TRBJ2-5	ASNSIGQGKETQY
TRBV5-1	TRBJ1-2	ASRQGGGYT
TRBV4-3	TRBJ1-6	ASSQDLRTGISPLH
TRBV29-1	TRBJ2-3	SVDYTDTQY
TRBV6-4	TRBJ2-2	ASRQAGADTGELF
TRBV29-1	TRBJ1-2	SVFSSGYT
TRBV18	TRBJ1-3	ASSRGDRTPFSGNTIY
TRBV5-4	TRBJ2-2	ASSLRTGPTGELF
TRBV4-3	TRBJ1-1	ASSQDTGGYGTEAF
TRBV7-2	TRBJ1-2	ASSLAGSFDIYGYT
TRBV5-1	TRBJ2-2	ASSRGTGSTGELF
TRBV15	TRBJ2-4	ATSRGGQGGYIQY
TRBV5-1	TRBJ2-3	ASSLRGFSTDTQY
TRBV20-1	TRBJ1-1	SASSRVGQGEAF
TRBV19	TRBJ1-1	ASSKGTANTEAF
TRBV3-1/TRBV3-2	TRBJ1-2	ASSQNFRGYGYT
TRBV19	TRBJ1-2	ASSIQGNGYT
TRBV6-1	TRBJ2-7	ASSEAFQGGYEQY
TRBV5-1	TRBJ1-1	ASRAGTGNTEAF
TRBV4-2	TRBJ1-4	ASSQVSTTNEKLF
TRBV11-2	TRBJ1-2	ASSPTDSYGYT
TRBV28	TRBJ1-4	ASNTQGVSEKLF
TRBV27	TRBJ1-5	ASSVDRGNQPQH
TRBV6-4	TRBJ1-6	ASSETGLLNSPLH
TRBV9	TRBJ2-3	ASSTGQGVLDTQY
TRBV2	TRBJ2-7	ASRPRQISYEQY
TRBV19	TRBJ1-6	ASSFGWGGASSYNSPLH